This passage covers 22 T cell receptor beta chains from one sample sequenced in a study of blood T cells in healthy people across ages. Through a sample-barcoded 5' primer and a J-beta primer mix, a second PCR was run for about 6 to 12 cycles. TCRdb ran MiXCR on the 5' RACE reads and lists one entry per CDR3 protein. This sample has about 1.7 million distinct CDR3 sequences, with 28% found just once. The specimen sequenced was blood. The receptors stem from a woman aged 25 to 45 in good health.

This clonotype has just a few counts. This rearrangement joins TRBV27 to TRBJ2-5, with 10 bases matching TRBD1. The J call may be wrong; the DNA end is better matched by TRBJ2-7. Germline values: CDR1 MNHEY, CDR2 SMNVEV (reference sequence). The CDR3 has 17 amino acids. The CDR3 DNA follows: TGTGCCAGCAGTCCACCGGGACAGGGGCTTCTAGGCCACGAGCAGTACTTC. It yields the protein CASSPPGQGLLGHEQYF.

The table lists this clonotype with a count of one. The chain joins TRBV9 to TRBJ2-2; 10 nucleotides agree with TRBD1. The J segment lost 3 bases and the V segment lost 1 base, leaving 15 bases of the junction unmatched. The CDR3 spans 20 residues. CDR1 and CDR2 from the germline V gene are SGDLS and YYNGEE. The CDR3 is CASSVPRQGAGYSDTGELFF. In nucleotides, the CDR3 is TGTGCCAGCAGCGTACCCCGACAGGGGGCAGGGTATTCGGACACCGGGGAGCTGTTTTTT.

CDR3 region: CASSLSPSGGYEQFF. CDR3 in DNA: TGTGCCAGCAGCTTATCGCCTAGCGGGGGGTACGAGCAGTTCTTC. The chain is built from TRBV7-2 and TRBJ2-1; 11 nucleotides line up with TRBD2. The trim removed 2 bases at V and 10 bases at J, leaving 7 bases unmatched. The CDR3 has 15 residues. CDR1 and CDR2 from the germline V gene are SGHTA and FQGNSA.

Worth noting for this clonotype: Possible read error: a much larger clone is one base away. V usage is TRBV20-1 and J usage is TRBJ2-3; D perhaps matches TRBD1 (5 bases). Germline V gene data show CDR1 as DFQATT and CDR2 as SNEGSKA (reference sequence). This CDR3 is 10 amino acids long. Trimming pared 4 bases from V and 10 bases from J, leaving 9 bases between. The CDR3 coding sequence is TGCAGTGCTACCCGCAGGGCGCAGTATTTT. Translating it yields CSATRRAQYF.

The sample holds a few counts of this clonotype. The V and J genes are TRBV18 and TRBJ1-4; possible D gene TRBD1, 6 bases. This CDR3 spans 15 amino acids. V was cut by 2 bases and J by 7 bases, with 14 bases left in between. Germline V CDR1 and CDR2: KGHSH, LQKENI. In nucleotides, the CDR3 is TGTGCCAGCTCACCAAACGGCCAGGGGATTGAAAAACTGTTTTTT. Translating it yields CASSPNGQGIEKLFF.

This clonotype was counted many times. The CDR3 region is CASSQAPASYEQYF. CDR3 nucleotides: TGCGCCAGCAGCCAAGCCCCAGCCTCCTACGAGCAGTACTTC. The V call is TRBV4-3, the J call TRBJ2-7; no firm D call. V was pared by 1 base and J by 0 bases, with 7 bases between. The CDR3 is made up of 14 amino acids. Germline values: CDR1 LGHNA, CDR2 YSLEER.

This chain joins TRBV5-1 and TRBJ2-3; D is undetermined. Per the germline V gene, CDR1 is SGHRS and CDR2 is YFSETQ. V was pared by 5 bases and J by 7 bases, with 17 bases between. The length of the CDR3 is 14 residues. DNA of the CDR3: TGCGCCAGCAGACGAGGAGACCAACCCTATACGCAGTATTTT. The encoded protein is CASRRGDQPYTQYF.

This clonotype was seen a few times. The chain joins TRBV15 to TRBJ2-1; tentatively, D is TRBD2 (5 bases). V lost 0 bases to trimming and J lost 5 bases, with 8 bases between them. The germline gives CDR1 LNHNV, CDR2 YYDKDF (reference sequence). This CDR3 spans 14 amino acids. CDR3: CATSRDRLNNEQFF. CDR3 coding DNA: TGTGCCACCAGCAGAGACAGACTAAACAATGAGCAGTTCTTC. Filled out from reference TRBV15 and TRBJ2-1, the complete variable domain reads DAMVIQNPRYQVTQFGKPVTLSCSQTLNHNVMYWYQQKSSQAPKLLFHYYDKDFNNEADTPDNFQSRRPNTSFCFLDIRSPGLGDTAMYLCATSRDRLNNEQFFGPGTRLTVL.

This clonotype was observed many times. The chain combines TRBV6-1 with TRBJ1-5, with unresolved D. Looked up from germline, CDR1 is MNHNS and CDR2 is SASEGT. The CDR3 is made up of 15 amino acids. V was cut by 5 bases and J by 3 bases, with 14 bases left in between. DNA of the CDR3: TGTGCCAGCAGTCCCGGGCTAACAGTCAATCAGCCCCAGCATTTT. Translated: CASSPGLTVNQPQHF.

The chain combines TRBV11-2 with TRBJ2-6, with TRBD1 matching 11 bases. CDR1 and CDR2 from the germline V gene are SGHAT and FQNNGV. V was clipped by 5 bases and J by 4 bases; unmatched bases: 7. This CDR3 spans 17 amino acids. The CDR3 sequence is CASSVGQGAIGANVLTF. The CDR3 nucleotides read TGTGCCAGCAGCGTAGGACAGGGGGCAATCGGGGCCAACGTCCTGACTTTC.

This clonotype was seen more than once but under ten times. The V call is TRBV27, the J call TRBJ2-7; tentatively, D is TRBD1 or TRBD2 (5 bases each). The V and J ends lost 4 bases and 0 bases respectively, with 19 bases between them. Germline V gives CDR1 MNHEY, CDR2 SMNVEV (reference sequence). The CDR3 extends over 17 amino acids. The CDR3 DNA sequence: TGTGCCAGCAGTTCCTGGGGGACGGCAGGAGGCTCCTACGAGCAGTACTTC. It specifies CASSSWGTAGGSYEQYF.

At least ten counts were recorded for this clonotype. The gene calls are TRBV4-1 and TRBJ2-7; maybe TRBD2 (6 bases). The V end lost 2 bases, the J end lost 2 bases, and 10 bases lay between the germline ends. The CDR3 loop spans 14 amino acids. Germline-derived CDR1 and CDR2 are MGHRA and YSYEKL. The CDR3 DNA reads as TGCGCCAGCAGCCAACATAGCGGTCCCTACGAGCAGTACTTC. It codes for CASSQHSGPYEQYF.

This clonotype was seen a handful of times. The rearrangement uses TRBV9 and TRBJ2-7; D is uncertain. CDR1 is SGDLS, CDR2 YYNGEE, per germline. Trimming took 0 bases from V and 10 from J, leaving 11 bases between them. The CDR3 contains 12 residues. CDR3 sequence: CASSVEEGPQYF. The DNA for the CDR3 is TGTGCCAGCAGCGTAGAAGAAGGTCCCCAGTACTTC. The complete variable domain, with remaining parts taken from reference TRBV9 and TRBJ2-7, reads DSGVTQTPKHLITATGQRVTLRCSPRSGDLSVYWYQQSLDQGLQFLIQYYNGEERAKGNILERFSAQQFPDLHSELNLSSLELGDSALYFCASSVEEGPQYFGPGTRLTVT.

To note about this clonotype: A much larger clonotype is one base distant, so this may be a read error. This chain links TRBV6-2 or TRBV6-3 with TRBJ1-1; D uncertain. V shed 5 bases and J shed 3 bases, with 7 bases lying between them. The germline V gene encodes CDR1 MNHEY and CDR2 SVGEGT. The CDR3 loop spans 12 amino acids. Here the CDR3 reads CASSNGDTEAFF. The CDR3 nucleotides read TGTGCCAGCAGTAACGGGGACACTGAAGCTTTCTTT.

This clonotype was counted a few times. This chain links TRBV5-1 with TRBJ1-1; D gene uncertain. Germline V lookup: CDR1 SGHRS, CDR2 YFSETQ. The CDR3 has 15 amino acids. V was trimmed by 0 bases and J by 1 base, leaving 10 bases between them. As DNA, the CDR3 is TGCGCCAGCAGCTTGGCGGATCTCGGGAACACTGAAGCTTTCTTT. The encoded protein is CASSLADLGNTEAFF.

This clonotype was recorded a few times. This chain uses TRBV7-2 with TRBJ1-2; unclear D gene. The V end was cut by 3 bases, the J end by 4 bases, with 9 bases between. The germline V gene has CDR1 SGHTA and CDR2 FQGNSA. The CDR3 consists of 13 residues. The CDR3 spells CASSLDPFYGYTF. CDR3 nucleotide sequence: TGTGCCAGCAGCTTGGACCCGTTCTATGGCTACACCTTC. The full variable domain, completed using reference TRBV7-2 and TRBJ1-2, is GAGVSQSPSNKVTEKGKDVELRCDPISGHTALYWYRQSLGQGLEFLIYFQGNSAPDKSGLPSDRFSAERTGGSVSTLTIQRTQQEDSAVYLCASSLDPFYGYTFGSGTRLTVV.

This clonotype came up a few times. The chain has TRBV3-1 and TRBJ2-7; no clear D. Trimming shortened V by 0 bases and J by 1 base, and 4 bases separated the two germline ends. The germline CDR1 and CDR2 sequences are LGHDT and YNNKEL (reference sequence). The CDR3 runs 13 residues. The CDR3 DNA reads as TGTGCCAGCAGCCAAGAGGAGTCCTACGAGCAGTACTTC. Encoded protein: CASSQEESYEQYF.

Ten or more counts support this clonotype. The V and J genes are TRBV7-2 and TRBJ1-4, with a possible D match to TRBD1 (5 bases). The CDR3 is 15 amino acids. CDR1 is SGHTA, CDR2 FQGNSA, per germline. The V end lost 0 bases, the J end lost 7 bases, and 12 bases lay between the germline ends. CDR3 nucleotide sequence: TGTGCCAGCAGCTTAGCTATGGGGGGGAGTGAAAAACTGTTTTTT. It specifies CASSLAMGGSEKLFF. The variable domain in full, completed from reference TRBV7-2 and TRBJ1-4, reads GAGVSQSPSNKVTEKGKDVELRCDPISGHTALYWYRQSLGQGLEFLIYFQGNSAPDKSGLPSDRFSAERTGGSVSTLTIQRTQQEDSAVYLCASSLAMGGSEKLFFGSGTQLSVL.

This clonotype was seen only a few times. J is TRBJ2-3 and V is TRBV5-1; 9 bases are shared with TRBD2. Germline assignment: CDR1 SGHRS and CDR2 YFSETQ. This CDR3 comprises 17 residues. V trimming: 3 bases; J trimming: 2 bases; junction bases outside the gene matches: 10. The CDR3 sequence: CASSYSVSGGTTDTQYF. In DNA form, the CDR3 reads TGCGCCAGCAGCTACTCTGTTAGCGGGGGAACCACAGATACGCAGTATTTT.

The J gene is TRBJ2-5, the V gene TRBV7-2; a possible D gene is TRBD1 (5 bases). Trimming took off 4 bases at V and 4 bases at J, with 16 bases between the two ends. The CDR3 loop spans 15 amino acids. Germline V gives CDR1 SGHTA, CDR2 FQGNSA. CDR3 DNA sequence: TGTGCCAGCAGCTATCAGGGTACGAATCGAGAGACCCAGTACTTC. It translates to CASSYQGTNRETQYF.

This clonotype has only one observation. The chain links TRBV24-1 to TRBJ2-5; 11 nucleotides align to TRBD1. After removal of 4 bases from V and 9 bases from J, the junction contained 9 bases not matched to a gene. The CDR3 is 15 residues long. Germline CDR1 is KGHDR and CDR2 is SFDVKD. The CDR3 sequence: CATSDRTGGMEAQYF. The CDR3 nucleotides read TGTGCCACCAGTGACCGGACAGGGGGCATGGAGGCCCAGTACTTC.

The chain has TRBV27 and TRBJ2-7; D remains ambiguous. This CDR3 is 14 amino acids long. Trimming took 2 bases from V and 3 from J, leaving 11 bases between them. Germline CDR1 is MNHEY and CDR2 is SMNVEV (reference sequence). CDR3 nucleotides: TGTGCCAGCAGTTTAGAACCAACAGTCTACGAGCAGTACTTC. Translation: CASSLEPTVYEQYF.